This T cell receptor (beta chain) was identified during a study of breast tumors, draining lymph nodes, adjacent tissues. Overall study results and limits: Data only fit, rather than demonstrated, lymph node origin of most tumor T cells. Luminal-like breast cancer showed significantly higher tumor–nontumor repertoire similarity than basal-like.

To note about this clonotype: Its antigen is not identified.

Trimming at V came to 5 bases and at J to 7 bases, leaving 7 bases not matched to a gene. Germline loops: CDR1 KGHDR, CDR2 SFDVKD. The CDR3 length is 13 residues. Breast cancer patients provided tissue from their axillary draining lymph nodes. One entry per CDR3 protein results from TCRdb running MiXCR on the multiplex PCR reads. The sample records about 200,000 distinct CDR3 sequences, 25% to 40% being singletons. The chain links TRBV24-1 to TRBJ2-7; 7 bases agree with TRBD2. The sequence was collected from a female donor with breast cancer. Some clones in this sample may be carry-over from other donors' samples. The source material was axillary lymph node tissue. The DNA of the CDR3 is TGTGCCACCAGTGGGCAGCTCGGGGGGGAGCAGTACTTC. Its translation: CATSGQLGGEQYF.